The rows below give T cell receptor beta chains drawn from one sample of a study of Tregs in tolerant kidney transplant recipients. Only in-frame clones appear in the TCRdb table, and some are missing; sequencing was by immunoSEQ multiplex PCR. This table has about 15,000 clones, 85% to 95% appearing once. The sequenced sample was CD8+ T cells from blood. Every receptor here comes from a human donor in good health. CDR3s include the opening cysteine and the closing phenylalanine or tryptophan. A D gene is named only where the DNA matches it firmly. For some rows the clone size is stated as once, few or many, or as a class when expanded; others skip it.

clone_size	d_call	v_call	j_call	cdr3_aa	cdr3_nt
.	.	TRBV19	TRBJ2-7	CASSFGVNYEQYF	TGTGCCAGTAGTTTCGGGGTCAACTACGAGCAGTACTTC
.	.	TRBV6-1	TRBJ2-7	CASSALVGQPSYEQYF	TGTGCCAGCAGTGCCCTCGTCGGACAGCCCTCCTACGAGCAGTACTTC
.	TRBD1	TRBV9	TRBJ2-2	CASSTRTGFAGELFF	TGTGCCAGCAGCACCCGGACAGGGTTCGCCGGGGAGCTGTTTTTT
.	.	TRBV7-9	TRBJ1-1	CASSFPGDDEAFF	TGTGCCAGCAGCTTCCCAGGGGACGATGAAGCTTTCTTT
.	.	TRBV30	TRBJ1-6	CAWSEGGNSPLHF	TGTGCCTGGAGTGAGGGGGGGAATTCACCCCTCCACTTT
.	TRBD2	TRBV4-1	TRBJ2-7	CASSHRTSGGNAYEQYF	TGCGCCAGCAGCCATCGCACTAGCGGGGGTAATGCCTACGAGCAGTACTTC
.	.	TRBV7-8	TRBJ2-1	CASSLGRVGFETQFF	TGTGCCAGCAGCTTAGGTCGGGTGGGGTTTGAGACGCAGTTCTTC
.	TRBD1	TRBV7-6	TRBJ1-2	CASSPGTGGYGYTF	TGTGCCAGCAGTCCGGGGACAGGGGGCTATGGCTACACCTTC
.	.	TRBV4-1	TRBJ2-7	CASSQTDYEQYF	TGCGCCAGCAGCCAGACGGACTACGAGCAGTACTTC
once	TRBD2	TRBV4-2	TRBJ2-2	CASSQGFGRSGELFF	TGTGCCAGCAGCCAAGGATTCGGGAGGTCGGGGGAGCTGTTTTTT
.	.	TRBV20-1	TRBJ2-7	CTSYRGGEQYF	TGCACCTCATACCGAGGAGGAGAGCAGTACTTC
.	.	TRBV11-3	TRBJ2-7	CASSTRARTEPSYEQYF	TGTGCCAGCAGCACCCGAGCCCGGACAGAACCTTCCTACGAGCAGTACTTC
.	.	TRBV29-1	TRBJ1-2	CSVERRRTDGYTF	TGCAGCGTTGAGAGGAGACGGACAGATGGCTACACCTTC
.	TRBD2	TRBV27	TRBJ2-3	CASSLSMGLGTDTQYF	TGTGCCAGCAGTTTATCGATGGGACTAGGGACAGATACGCAGTATTTT
.	TRBD1	TRBV4-3	TRBJ2-1	CASSQGVGDRVYNEQFF	TGCGCCAGCAGCCAGGGTGTCGGCGACAGGGTTTACAATGAGCAGTTCTTC
.	.	TRBV30	TRBJ1-5	CACTGTDIESQHF	TGTGCCTGCACCGGGACGGATATTGAGTCCCAGCATTTT
.	.	TRBV19	TRBJ2-4	CASSTRQEGVAKNIQYF	TGTGCCAGTAGTACCCGACAGGAGGGGGTAGCCAAAAACATTCAGTACTTC
.	.	TRBV19	TRBJ1-2	CATENSRRERGGYTF	TGTGCCACCGAAAACTCCAGGCGGGAGAGGGGCGGCTACACCTTC
.	TRBD1	TRBV14	TRBJ2-2	CASSNRGRRAGELFF	TGTGCCAGCAGCAACAGGGGGCGGAGGGCCGGGGAGCTGTTTTTT
.	.	TRBV5-1	TRBJ2-3	CASSLSGLKGTDTQYF	TGCGCCAGCAGCTTAAGTGGCCTAAAGGGCACAGATACGCAGTATTTT
once	.	TRBV30	TRBJ2-1	CAWNDYNEQFF	TGTGCCTGGAACGATTACAATGAGCAGTTCTTC
.	.	TRBV6-1	TRBJ2-7	CASTFAGGGASEQYF	TGTGCCAGCACCTTTGCGGGTGGCGGGGCCAGCGAGCAGTACTTC
.	.	TRBV11-2	TRBJ2-1	CASCSVGPSSYNEQFF	TGTGCCAGCTGTTCTGTGGGGCCGAGCTCCTACAATGAGCAGTTCTTC
.	TRBD1	TRBV5-1	TRBJ1-2	CASSLTGQGASGYTF	TGCGCCAGCAGCTTGACGGGACAGGGGGCTAGTGGCTACACCTTC
.	TRBD1	TRBV6-6	TRBJ1-5	CASSSGQGNQPQHF	TGTGCCAGCAGTTCTGGACAGGGCAATCAGCCCCAGCATTTT
.	.	TRBV6-1	TRBJ2-7	CASSESAGAIREQYF	TGTGCCAGCAGTGAATCCGCAGGGGCGATTAGGGAGCAGTACTTC
.	TRBD2	TRBV14	TRBJ2-5	CASSRWEGLETQYF	TGTGCCAGCAGCCGCTGGGAGGGGCTGGAGACCCAGTACTTC
.	.	TRBV4-3	TRBJ2-7	CASSLGRSSRGSYEQYF	TGCGCCAGCAGCCTGGGGAGAAGCTCAAGGGGATCCTACGAGCAGTACTTC
.	.	TRBV25-1	TRBJ2-2	CASSPQQGNTGELFF	TGTGCCAGCAGTCCACAACAGGGGAACACCGGGGAGCTGTTTTTT
.	.	TRBV7-8	TRBJ1-5	CASSYRDNQPQHF	TGTGCCAGCAGCTACAGGGATAATCAGCCCCAGCATTTT
.	.	TRBV6-1	TRBJ1-2	CASSDRREGYTF	TGTGCCAGCAGTGACCGCAGGGAGGGCTACACCTTC
once	.	TRBV5-6	TRBJ2-1	CASSHGGPYNEQFF	TGTGCCAGCAGCCACGGGGGGCCGTACAATGAGCAGTTCTTC
.	.	TRBV4-1	TRBJ2-5	CASKRGGGGNQETQYF	TGCGCCAGCAAGCGGGGAGGAGGGGGTAACCAAGAGACCCAGTACTTC
.	.	TRBV4-1	TRBJ2-2	CASSGGLFRLPGGELFF	TGCGCCAGCAGCGGCGGACTTTTCCGCCTTCCCGGCGGGGAGCTGTTTTTT
.	TRBD2	TRBV7-9	TRBJ2-4	CASSSPGGSKNIQYF	TGTGCCAGCAGCTCCCCCGGGGGGTCGAAAAACATTCAGTACTTC
.	.	TRBV5-1	TRBJ1-5	CASSPRGLSNQPQHF	TGCGCCAGCAGCCCCAGGGGCCTGAGCAATCAGCCCCAGCATTTT
.	.	TRBV18	TRBJ1-4	CASSPNSEKLFF	TGTGCCAGCTCACCCAACTCCGAAAAACTGTTTTTT
.	.	TRBV19	TRBJ2-2	CASSATPTGTGELFF	TGTGCCAGTAGTGCGACTCCAACAGGGACCGGGGAGCTGTTTTTT
.	.	TRBV14	TRBJ1-2	CASSITDYYGYTF	TGTGCCAGCAGCATTACAGACTACTATGGCTACACCTTC
.	.	TRBV7-3	TRBJ2-7	CASSLTGGEQYF	TGTGCCAGCAGCTTAACGGGGGGCGAGCAGTACTTC
.	.	TRBV19	TRBJ1-1	CASSMKGTGLNTEAFF	TGTGCCAGTAGTATGAAGGGGACGGGGCTAAACACTGAAGCTTTCTTT